This is a list of T cell receptor beta chains from one sample in a study of cytomegalovirus exposure and HLA in healthy donors. Sequencing used immunoSEQ multiplex PCR; TCRdb keeps in-frame clones, though not all of them. Among more than 110,000 clones, about 86% were seen once, and the ten largest hold 7.5% to 8.5%. Sequencing used PBMCs. These receptors came from a woman younger than 30 in good health and CMV-seropositive. Each CDR3 is given with its conserved first and last residue. Fields, in order: D gene, J gene, clone size, V gene, CDR3 protein, CDR3 DNA. A D gene is named only where the DNA matches it firmly. The listing skips clone size in some rows; elsewhere it reads once, few, many or a size class.

>TRBD2|TRBJ2-2|NA|TRBV5-1
CASSLLREGFTGELFF
TGCGCCAGCAGCTTGTTGCGGGAGGGTTTCACCGGGGAGCTGTTTTTT
>NA|TRBJ1-6|NA|TRBV18
CASSPLGGENNSPLHF
TGTGCCAGCTCACCATTGGGGGGAGAAAATAATTCACCCCTCCACTTT
>TRBD1|TRBJ2-2|once|TRBV7-3
CASSLGGQGLAGELFF
TGTGCCAGCAGCTTAGGCGGACAGGGGCTGGCCGGGGAGCTGTTTTTT
>NA|TRBJ1-5|NA|TRBV4-2
CASSQDYNQPQHF
TGTGCCAGCAGCCAAGATTACAATCAGCCCCAGCATTTT
>NA|TRBJ1-6|once|TRBV11-2
CASSPHRGFNSPLHF
TGTGCCAGCAGCCCGCATCGCGGTTTTAATTCACCCCTCCACTTT
>TRBD2|TRBJ2-7|NA|TRBV2
CASSAAMEGRGYEQYF
TGTGCCAGCAGTGCGGCAATGGAGGGGCGGGGGTACGAGCAGTACTTC
>TRBD1|TRBJ2-6|once|TRBV18
CASSSLGQRKPSGANVLTF
TGTGCCAGCTCATCCTTGGGACAGCGGAAACCCTCTGGGGCCAACGTCCTGACTTTC
>NA|TRBJ1-1|few|TRBV19
CASFRAGRVNTEAFF
TGTGCCAGTTTTCGCGCGGGACGGGTGAACACTGAAGCTTTCTTT
>TRBD1|TRBJ2-2|NA|TRBV29-1
CSVEVLDRGNTGELFF
TGCAGCGTTGAAGTTTTGGACAGGGGGAACACCGGGGAGCTGTTTTTT
>NA|TRBJ1-5|few|TRBV19
CASSIGGRVSGQPQHF
TGTGCCAGTAGTATAGGAGGGAGGGTGTCGGGGCAGCCCCAGCATTTT
>NA|TRBJ2-1|NA|TRBV5-6
CASSTYSNEQFF
TGTGCCAGCAGCACTTATTCTAATGAGCAGTTCTTC
>NA|TRBJ1-1|NA|TRBV10-3
CAIKVQGDTEAFF
TGTGCCATCAAGGTTCAAGGAGACACTGAAGCTTTCTTT
>NA|TRBJ1-5|NA|TRBV7-9
CASSPGGTYRSNQPQHF
TGTGCCAGCAGCCCGGGGGGGACTTACCGTAGCAATCAGCCCCAGCATTTT
>NA|TRBJ2-5|NA|TRBV5-1
CASTQSGFETQYF
TGCGCCAGCACCCAATCGGGTTTTGAGACCCAGTACTTC
>TRBD2|TRBJ2-1|NA|TRBV28
CASRRTRGEPFF
TGTGCCAGCAGGCGAACCCGGGGGGAGCCGTTCTTC
>TRBD1|TRBJ1-1|NA|TRBV10-2
CASSAMDRGEAFF
TGCGCCAGCAGTGCGATGGACAGGGGGGAAGCTTTCTTT
>TRBD2|TRBJ2-3|NA|TRBV7-9
CASSGLAGRRTDTQYF
TGTGCCAGCAGCGGACTAGCGGGCAGACGCACAGATACGCAGTATTTT
>NA|TRBJ2-3|NA|TRBV20-1
CSASYTDTQYF
TGCAGTGCTAGCTACACAGATACGCAGTATTTT
>TRBD1|TRBJ2-2|NA|TRBV5-1
CASSFPGTGHRELFF
TGCGCCAGCAGCTTCCCCGGGACAGGCCACCGGGAGCTGTTTTTT
>TRBD2|TRBJ2-1|NA|TRBV5-1
CASSAGLAGQGEQFF
TGCGCCAGCAGCGCGGGACTAGCGGGTCAGGGTGAGCAGTTCTTC
>TRBD2|TRBJ2-1|NA|TRBV6-1
CASSLDSGSFYEQFF
TGTGCCAGCAGCCTGGATAGCGGGAGTTTCTATGAGCAGTTCTTC
>TRBD1|TRBJ1-1|NA|TRBV7-7
CASSLTGDTEAFF
TGTGCTAGCAGCCTTACAGGGGACACTGAAGCTTTCTTT
>NA|TRBJ1-3|NA|TRBV7-2
CASSLESSGNTIYF
TGTGCCAGCAGCTTAGAGAGTTCTGGAAACACCATATATTTT
>TRBD1|TRBJ2-7|NA|TRBV5-6
CASSLMGQGIREQYF
TGTGCCAGCAGCTTGATGGGACAGGGTATAAGAGAGCAGTACTTC
>TRBD1|TRBJ1-1|NA|TRBV7-6
CASSLIYKGGPEAFF
TGTGCCAGCAGCCTGATCTACAAAGGGGGCCCTGAAGCTTTCTTT
>TRBD2|TRBJ2-7|NA|TRBV4-2
CASSQDLPSGRLGEQYF
TGTGCCAGCAGCCAAGATCTCCCTAGCGGGAGGTTGGGCGAGCAGTACTTC
>NA|TRBJ2-1|NA|TRBV10-3
CAISDKGLYNEQFF
TGTGCCATCAGCGACAAGGGACTTTACAATGAGCAGTTCTTC
>TRBD1|TRBJ2-7|NA|TRBV28
CASTSRTGVPYEQYF
TGTGCCAGCACATCTAGGACAGGAGTCCCCTACGAGCAGTACTTC
>TRBD2|TRBJ2-7|NA|TRBV2
CASTLTRREFEQYF
TGTGCCAGCACCCTGACTAGGCGGGAGTTCGAGCAGTACTTC
>NA|TRBJ2-6|NA|TRBV5-1
CASSPRRPGANVLTF
TGCGCCAGCAGCCCCCGGCGGCCAGGGGCCAACGTCCTGACTTTC
>TRBD1|TRBJ2-1|NA|TRBV12-5
CASGLGTGGSNEQFF
TGTGCTAGTGGTTTGGGGACAGGGGGCTCAAATGAGCAGTTCTTC
>TRBD1|TRBJ1-2|NA|TRBV5-4
CASSYEGQGRRYTF
TGTGCCAGCAGCTATGAGGGACAGGGGAGACGCTACACCTTC
>NA|TRBJ1-1|NA|TRBV6-5
CASSYSIAGTEAFF
TGTGCCAGCAGTTACTCGATAGCGGGTACTGAAGCTTTCTTT
>NA|TRBJ2-1|NA|TRBV6-6
CASSYSANNEQFF
TGTGCCAGCAGTTACTCGGCAAACAATGAGCAGTTCTTC
>TRBD1|TRBJ1-1|few|TRBV29-1
CSVGQRLNTEAFF
TGCAGCGTGGGACAGCGGTTGAACACTGAAGCTTTCTTT
>TRBD1|TRBJ2-2|NA|TRBV5-1
CASSLFGTGSTGELFF
TGCGCCAGCAGCTTGTTCGGGACAGGGAGCACCGGGGAGCTGTTTTTT
>NA|TRBJ1-2|few|TRBV9
CASSLQGGNYGYTF
TGTGCCAGCAGTCTCCAAGGGGGTAACTATGGCTACACCTTC
>NA|TRBJ2-3|NA|TRBV6-6
CASSYATSSLADTQYF
TGTGCCAGCAGTTACGCGACTAGTTCGCTCGCAGATACGCAGTATTTT
>NA|TRBJ2-3|NA|TRBV27
CASRTRTSTTDTQYF
TGTGCCAGCAGGACTCGGACAAGCACCACAGATACGCAGTATTTT
>TRBD2|TRBJ2-5|once|TRBV5-1
CASSWEGRGKETQYF
TGCGCCAGCAGCTGGGAGGGCCGAGGGAAAGAGACCCAGTACTTC
>TRBD2|TRBJ2-7|NA|TRBV27
CASSPGTSGLYEQYF
TGTGCCAGCAGTCCCGGGACTAGCGGTCTCTACGAGCAGTACTTC
>NA|TRBJ2-3|NA|TRBV7-8
CASNLFRAGNTDTQYF
TGTGCCAGCAACCTCTTTAGGGCAGGGAACACAGATACGCAGTATTTT